The 7 T cell receptor beta chains listed next were all sequenced from one sample in a study of OX40 agonist ivuxolimab in advanced cancers. TCRdb's copy holds only in-frame clones and misses some; the assay was immunoSEQ multiplex PCR. The sample includes 60,000 to 80,000 clones, 86% of them seen just once. The sequenced sample was CD4+ or CD8+ T cells sorted from blood, obtained in a trial of the OX40 agonist ivuxolimab. These receptors came from an adult with an advanced solid tumor such as melanoma, head and neck, liver or kidney cancer.

The rearrangement links TRBV6-1 to TRBJ1-4; D is undetermined. Germline V gives CDR1 MNHNS, CDR2 SASEGT. The CDR3 loop spans 14 amino acids. Between the trimmed V and J ends, which lost 5 bases and 4 bases, there was a span of 11 bases. The DNA for the CDR3 is TGTGCCAGCAGTTATGGAGGGATTAATGAAAAACTGTTTTTT. This gives the protein CASSYGGINEKLFF.

Turning to this clone: The junction departs from germline at one end; a sequencing error may be responsible. The genes are TRBV27 and TRBJ2-1; 7 bases map to TRBD1. The CDR3 spans 14 residues. From germline, CDR1 is MNHEY and CDR2 SMNVEV (reference sequence). The CDR3 coding sequence is TGTGCCAGCAGTGCACAGGGGCACTACACTGAGCAGTTCTTC. Amino acids: CASSAQGHYTEQFF.

The J gene is TRBJ1-6, the V gene TRBV9, with no clear D. Trimming removed 0 bases from V and 8 bases from J, with 9 bases in between. The germline gives CDR1 SGDLS, CDR2 YYNGEE. The CDR3 spans 14 residues. Here the CDR3 DNA reads TGTGCCAGCAGCGTAGGGGTGAGAGATTCACCCCTCCACTTT. It specifies CASSVGVRDSPLHF.

The J gene is TRBJ1-6, the V gene TRBV4-3, with D maybe TRBD1 (6 bases). Looked up from germline, CDR1 is LGHNA and CDR2 is YSLEER. This CDR3 has 14 amino acids. V was shortened by 6 bases and J by 5 bases, with 11 bases between the two germline ends. This chain's CDR3 is CASRGGADNSPLHF. DNA for the CDR3: TGCGCCAGCAGAGGGGGTGCGGATAATTCACCCCTCCACTTT.

The chain recombines TRBV2 with TRBJ1-1; D is perhaps TRBD1 (6 bases). Germline V gene data show CDR1 as SNHLY and CDR2 as FYNNEI. Trimming cost V 8 bases and J 11 bases, with 24 bases left between them. CDR3 length equals 14 residues. Here the CDR3 reads CASSLGPDRKGAFF. CDR3 nucleotide sequence: TGTGCCAGCTCTCTCGGGCCCGACAGGAAGGGGGCTTTCTTT.

The DNA for the CDR3 is TGTGCTAGTGGTAACAGCGGGCGAGAGACCCAGTACTTC. It is translated as CASGNSGRETQYF. The V call is TRBV12-5, the J call TRBJ2-5, with D perhaps TRBD2 (6 bases). Germline loops: CDR1 LGHNT, CDR2 FRNRAP. V lost 5 bases and J 4 bases, leaving 11 bases between the germline ends. The CDR3 is 13 amino acids. Looking up the rest from reference TRBV12-5 and TRBJ2-5 gives the full variable domain: DARVTQTPRHKVTEMGQEVTMRCQPILGHNTVFWYRQTMMQGLELLAYFRNRAPLDDSGMPKDRFSAEMPDATLATLKIQPSEPRDSAVYFCASGNSGRETQYFGPGTRLLVL.

In its sample, this clone was seen once. The chain is built from TRBV7-2 and TRBJ2-1; 14 bases fit TRBD2. The CDR3 covers 17 residues. The ends lost 5 bases at V and 6 bases at J; junction bases unmatched: 9. Germline loops: CDR1 SGHTA, CDR2 FQGNSA. The CDR3: CASSTRLAGGRINEQFF. The CDR3 DNA reads as TGTGCCAGCAGCACTAGACTAGCGGGGGGGCGGATCAATGAGCAGTTCTTC.